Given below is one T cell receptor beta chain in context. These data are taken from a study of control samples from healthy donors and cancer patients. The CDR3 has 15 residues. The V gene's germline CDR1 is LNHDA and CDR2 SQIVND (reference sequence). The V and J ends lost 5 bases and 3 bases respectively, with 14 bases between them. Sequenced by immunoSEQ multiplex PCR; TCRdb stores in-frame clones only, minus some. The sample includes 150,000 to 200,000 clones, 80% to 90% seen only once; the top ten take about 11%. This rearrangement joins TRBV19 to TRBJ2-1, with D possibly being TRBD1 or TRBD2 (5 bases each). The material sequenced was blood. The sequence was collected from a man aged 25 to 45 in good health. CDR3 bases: TGTGCCAGTAGTGACAGACGGGGTGACTACAATGAGCAGTTCTTC. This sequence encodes CASSDRRGDYNEQFF.